A selection of T cell receptor beta chains follows, all from one sample in a study of vaccination and CD4 T cells after COVID-19. These receptors lack a known antigen. TCRdb reprocessed the PCR reads with MiXCR, giving one entry per CDR3 protein. The sample includes roughly 12,000 distinct CDR3 sequences, 45% to 55% of them seen just once. Specimen: cultured CD4+ T cells from blood, collected after SARS-CoV-2 vaccination. Receptor source: a human donor with COVID-19. Both conserved end residues are part of each CDR3. Each record gives: J gene, clone size, D gene, CDR3 length, V gene, CDR3 DNA, CDR3 protein. A D gene is named only where the DNA matches it firmly. Size values are once, few and many counts, or a class for expanded clones, and some rows have none.

TRBJ1-3 | NA | NA | 13 | TRBV25-1 | TGTGCCAGCGCCGCGAGGGGGGGAAACACCATATATTTT | CASAARGGNTIYF
TRBJ2-3 | NA | NA | 14 | TRBV7-2 | TGTGCCAGCACCGCGCAGGGGGGGCTGGATACGCAGTATTTT | CASTAQGGLDTQYF
TRBJ2-5 | NA | NA | 11 | TRBV7-9 | TGTGCCAGCAGCAATCTGGAGACCCAGTACTTC | CASSNLETQYF
TRBJ2-5 | NA | TRBD2 | 17 | TRBV7-7 | TGTGCTAGCAGCACTCGCAGACTAGCGGGGCAAGAAGAGACCCAGTACTTC | CASSTRRLAGQEETQYF
TRBJ1-1 | NA | NA | 15 | TRBV5-1 | TGCGCCAGCAGCTTGGCAATGAGGGGGAACACTGAAGCTTTCTTT | CASSLAMRGNTEAFF
TRBJ1-2 | NA | NA | 13 | TRBV5-4 | TGTGCCAGCAGCTTAGCAGGGAGAGATGGCTACACCTTC | CASSLAGRDGYTF
TRBJ1-2 | few | NA | 15 | TRBV24-1 | TGTGCCACCAGTGACCCCGACAGGTATCCCTATGGCTACACCTTC | CATSDPDRYPYGYTF
TRBJ1-5 | NA | NA | 14 | TRBV5-1 | TGCGCCAGCAGCCCCGATCGGAGCAATCAGCCCCAGCATTTT | CASSPDRSNQPQHF
TRBJ1-1 | NA | NA | 13 | TRBV7-9 | TGTGCCAGCAGCGTCAGCGTGAGAACTGAAGCTTTCTTT | CASSVSVRTEAFF
TRBJ2-1 | NA | NA | 13 | TRBV6-1 | TGTGCCAGCCGCTACAGGGTTTACAATGAGCAGTTCTTC | CASRYRVYNEQFF
TRBJ1-5 | NA | TRBD1 | 14 | TRBV20-1 | TGCAGTGTTCAGGCCGGGACAGAGAATCAGCCCCAGCATTTT | CSVQAGTENQPQHF
TRBJ1-2 | NA | NA | 14 | TRBV6-5 | TGTGCCAGCAGTTACTCGATCGCCAACTATGGCTACACCTTC | CASSYSIANYGYTF
TRBJ2-7 | few | NA | 14 | TRBV2 | TGTGCCAGCAGTGAAGAGGGCAGACTCTACGAGCAGTACTTC | CASSEEGRLYEQYF
TRBJ1-2 | once | NA | 14 | TRBV24-1 | TGTGCCACCAGTGATCCGGGACGTAACTATGGCTACACCTTC | CATSDPGRNYGYTF
TRBJ1-5 | few | TRBD1 | 12 | TRBV20-1 | TGCAGTGCCGGGGACAGGGGACAGCCCCAGCATTTT | CSAGDRGQPQHF
TRBJ1-5 | once | NA | 13 | TRBV29-1 | TGCAGCGAAGGTGTTCAAGACATTCAGCCCCAGCATTTT | CSEGVQDIQPQHF
TRBJ1-2 | NA | NA | 15 | TRBV12-3/TRBV12-4 | TGTGCCAGCAGTTTTGGGGGGCGGTCCAACTATGGCTACACCTTC | CASSFGGRSNYGYTF
TRBJ2-7 | NA | NA | 15 | TRBV20-1 | TGCAGTGCGCCCGACGGAGGAAGGAGGTCCTACGAGCAGTACTTC | CSAPDGGRRSYEQYF
TRBJ2-3 | NA | NA | 19 | TRBV21-1 | TGTGCCAGCAGCAAAGGACGGTCCCTAGCGGGGGTGCTCTCAGATACGCAGTATTTT | CASSKGRSLAGVLSDTQYF
TRBJ2-6 | NA | NA | 17 | TRBV5-8 | TGTGCCAGCAGCTTGGTCGGAAAGGGCTCTGGGGCCAACGTCCTGACTTTC | CASSLVGKGSGANVLTF
TRBJ1-5 | few | NA | 16 | TRBV7-8 | TGTGCCAGCAGCACTACAGGGACACTGAGCAATCAGCCCCAGCATTTT | CASSTTGTLSNQPQHF
TRBJ1-5 | few | NA | 9 | TRBV27 | TGTGCCCCCGTTCAGCCCCAGCATTTT | CAPVQPQHF
TRBJ2-7 | NA | NA | 15 | TRBV7-9 | TGTGCCAGCACCAATCGTGCGGGGGCGTCCTACGAGCAGTACTTC | CASTNRAGASYEQYF
TRBJ1-4 | few | TRBD1 | 18 | TRBV6-1 | TGTGCCAGCAGTCCCGGATGGACAGGGACCTTCCCGAATGAAAAACTGTTTTTT | CASSPGWTGTFPNEKLFF
TRBJ2-5 | once | NA | 16 | TRBV5-4 | TGTGCCAGCAGCAAGGGTAGGGACCAAGTCGTGGAGACCCAGTACTTC | CASSKGRDQVVETQYF
TRBJ1-1 | few | NA | 16 | TRBV7-9 | TGTGCCAGCAGCCCCCCCTTTCGCTCGGGGAACACTGAAGCTTTCTTT | CASSPPFRSGNTEAFF
TRBJ1-1 | NA | NA | 10 | TRBV2 | TGTGCCAGCAGGACCCCGGGAGCTTTCTTT | CASRTPGAFF
TRBJ1-2 | few | NA | 13 | TRBV28 | TGTGCCAGCAGGCTCGGGGAGGTGTCCGGCTACACCTTC | CASRLGEVSGYTF
TRBJ1-1 | NA | NA | 14 | TRBV15 | TGTGCCACCAGCTGGGGCAACATGAACACTGAAGCTTTCTTT | CATSWGNMNTEAFF
TRBJ2-7 | NA | NA | 13 | TRBV20-1 | TGCAGTGCTCAAGGGCTCAAGAAGTCCGAGCAGTACTTC | CSAQGLKKSEQYF
TRBJ2-3 | few | TRBD2 | 15 | TRBV7-9 | TGTGCCAGCAGCCCGACTAGCGGGGGGGCGGATACGCAGTATTTT | CASSPTSGGADTQYF
TRBJ1-6 | NA | NA | 13 | TRBV24-1 | TGTACCACCAGTGCAAATCATAATTCACCCCTCCACTTT | CTTSANHNSPLHF
TRBJ1-2 | few | NA | 13 | TRBV19 | TGTGCCAGTAGTATAGAGGCTCCGAGGGGCTACACCTTC | CASSIEAPRGYTF
TRBJ2-3 | NA | TRBD2 | 15 | TRBV24-1 | TGTGCCACCAGTGCAGAGACTAGCAGCACAGATACGCAGTATTTT | CATSAETSSTDTQYF
TRBJ2-3 | few | NA | 13 | TRBV27 | TGTGCCAGCAGTTTATCGAGAGGAGATACGCAGTATTTT | CASSLSRGDTQYF
TRBJ2-1 | NA | NA | 15 | TRBV6-5 | TGTGCCAGCAGTTCACGGACTACCTCCTACAATGAGCAGTTCTTC | CASSSRTTSYNEQFF
TRBJ2-3 | NA | TRBD2 | 16 | TRBV6-1 | TGTGCCAGCAGCGCTCGGGGGGGGACCGCGTTTCGAGCGCAGTATTTT | CASSARGGTAFRAQYF
TRBJ2-3 | NA | TRBD2 | 16 | TRBV7-6 | TGTGCCAGCAGCTTAGCAGTGGGGACTAGACCAGATACGCAGTATTTT | CASSLAVGTRPDTQYF
TRBJ1-1 | once | NA | 12 | TRBV2 | TGTGCCAGCAGTGGGACAGCAACTGAAGCTTTCTTT | CASSGTATEAFF
TRBJ1-6 | NA | NA | 15 | TRBV19 | TGTGCCAGTAGTATGGGGACGGGCAATAATTCACCCCTCCACTTT | CASSMGTGNNSPLHF
TRBJ2-3 | NA | TRBD1 | 15 | TRBV11-2 | TGTGCCAGCAGCAGAGGACAGGGACTCACAGATACGCAGTATTTT | CASSRGQGLTDTQYF
TRBJ1-6 | NA | NA | 15 | TRBV14 | TGTGCCAGCAGCCAAGCCCTTCGTTTCTATTCACCCCTCCACTTT | CASSQALRFYSPLHF
TRBJ2-5 | NA | NA | 18 | TRBV7-3 | TGTGCCAGCAGCTTAATAGGGGGGAGGTCCATCCCCCAAGAGACCCAGTACTTC | CASSLIGGRSIPQETQYF
TRBJ2-7 | NA | NA | 14 | TRBV6-2/TRBV6-3 | TGTGCCAGCCATCAGGACGGAAGCTCCTACGAGCAGTACTTC | CASHQDGSSYEQYF
TRBJ1-2 | NA | NA | 14 | TRBV20-1 | TGCAGTGCTAGAGATCTGTCGACAGGCTATGGCTACACCTTC | CSARDLSTGYGYTF
TRBJ1-1 | NA | NA | 13 | TRBV5-1 | TGCGCCAGCAGCTTAGACTTGAACACTGAAGCTTTCTTT | CASSLDLNTEAFF
TRBJ2-7 | NA | NA | 13 | TRBV6-2/TRBV6-3 | TGTGCCAGCAGTTACGGCAGGCCCTACGAGCAGTACTTC | CASSYGRPYEQYF
TRBJ2-5 | NA | NA | 15 | TRBV7-7 | TGTGCTAGCAACTTAGCGCTCAGCCAGGGAGAGACCCAGTACTTC | CASNLALSQGETQYF
TRBJ2-7 | few | NA | 12 | TRBV20-1 | TGCAGTGCTAGAGAGGACGGCTACGAGCAGTACTTC | CSAREDGYEQYF
TRBJ2-1 | NA | TRBD2 | 15 | TRBV11-3 | TGTGCCAGCAGCTTCTCCAGCGGGGGGGTCAATGAGCAGTTCTTC | CASSFSSGGVNEQFF
TRBJ2-7 | NA | TRBD2 | 13 | TRBV28 | TGTGCCAGCAGTTTGCCCCGGACTAGCGAGCAGTACTTC | CASSLPRTSEQYF
TRBJ2-5 | NA | NA | 14 | TRBV7-8 | TGTGCCAGCAGCACAAAACAGGGAAGGGAGACCCAGTACTTC | CASSTKQGRETQYF
TRBJ2-3 | NA | NA | 14 | TRBV5-1 | TGCGCCAGCAGCTTGGGGCTAGCCTCAGATACGCAGTATTTT | CASSLGLASDTQYF
TRBJ2-2 | NA | NA | 14 | TRBV7-9 | TGTGCCAGCAGCTTTGGACTCAGTGCCGGGGAGCTGTTTTTT | CASSFGLSAGELFF
TRBJ2-5 | NA | TRBD2 | 15 | TRBV14 | TGTGCCAGCAGCCAAGAGGAATTCGGGAGGGAGACCCAGTACTTC | CASSQEEFGRETQYF